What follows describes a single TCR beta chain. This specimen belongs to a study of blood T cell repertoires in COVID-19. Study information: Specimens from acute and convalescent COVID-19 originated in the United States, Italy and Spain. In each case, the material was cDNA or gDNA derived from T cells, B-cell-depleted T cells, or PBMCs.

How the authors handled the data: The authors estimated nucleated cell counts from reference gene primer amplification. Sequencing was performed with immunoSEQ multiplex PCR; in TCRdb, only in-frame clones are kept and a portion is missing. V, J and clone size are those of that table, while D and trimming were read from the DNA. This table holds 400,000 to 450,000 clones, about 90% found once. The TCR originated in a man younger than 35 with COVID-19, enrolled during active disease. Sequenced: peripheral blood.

CDR3 DNA: TGTGCCAGCAGCTTAAATACCGGGGACAGCCAGCTTAACACCCAGTACTTC. Protein sequence: CASSLNTGDSQLNTQYF. The V gene is TRBV7-7, the J gene TRBJ2-5; 7 bases agree with TRBD1. CDR1 and CDR2 from the germline V gene are SSHAT and FNYEAQ (reference sequence). CDR3 length: 17 amino acids. The ends lost 2 bases at V and 8 bases at J; junction bases unmatched: 17.